This TCR beta chain emerged from a study of OX40 agonist ivuxolimab in advanced cancers. The study, taken as a whole, reports: The average count of expanded clones was higher among CD8+ T cells than among CD4+.

TCRdb keeps only in-frame clones here, not all; method: immunoSEQ multiplex PCR. The data contain 75,000 to 100,000 clones, 84% of them singletons. The V gene end was trimmed by 6 bases and the J gene end by 2 bases; junction bases not matched to a gene: 8. Germline V gives CDR1 MGHDK, CDR2 SYGVNS. The CDR3 spans 15 residues. For this clone: Its antigen is still unknown.

This chain uses TRBV25-1 with TRBJ2-3, with 7 nucleotides matching TRBD2. This sample comprised CD4+ or CD8+ T cells sorted from blood, obtained in a trial of the OX40 agonist ivuxolimab. This clonotype originated in an adult with an advanced solid tumor such as melanoma, head and neck, liver or kidney cancer. DNA for the CDR3: TGTGCCAGCAGCCCACTAGCGAGCTCCACAGATACGCAGTATTTT. Its protein is CASSPLASSTDTQYF.